This T cell receptor (beta chain) originates from a study of cytomegalovirus exposure and HLA in healthy donors. Study findings and constraints: It was shown in a later analysis that HLA-associated TCR beta chains were more clonally expanded than other, equally common chains. Follow-up analysis seemed to connect common viral pathogens with several of the most significant clusters identified. Later work found that TCR association rates differed between HLA loci; DRB1 had the most and HLA-C the fewest.

From germline, CDR1 is MNHEY and CDR2 SVGAGI. The CDR3 is made up of 16 amino acids. There are a few counts of this clone. Its antigen is undetermined. An end of the junction differs from the germline gene, which may be a read error. PCR amplification relied on 60 Vbeta primers (plus 13 Jbeta primers). Only in-frame clones appear in the TCRdb table, and some are missing; sequencing was by immunoSEQ multiplex PCR. The sample carries some 98,000 clones, approximately 80% recorded once. The TCR was taken from a female donor in good health and CMV-seropositive. The specimen was PBMCs. The chain employs TRBV6-5 and TRBJ1-2; 9 bases align to TRBD1. CDR3 region: CARSYSRQGVPYGYTF. The DNA for the CDR3 is TGTGCCCGCAGTTACTCGAGACAGGGGGTACCCTATGGCTACACCTTC.